Presented here are 27 T cell receptor beta chains from one specimen sequenced in a study of tumor-infiltrating lymphocytes in localized non-small cell lung cancer. Some clones are missing from TCRdb's copy, which holds only in-frame ones; the method was immunoSEQ multiplex PCR. In the table there are around 16,000 clones, 73% of which are singletons. Sequencing was performed on lung tumor tissue. These receptor sequences come from a human donor with non-small cell lung cancer.

J is TRBJ2-5 and V is TRBV5-4; D may be TRBD2 (6 bases). Germline values: CDR1 SGHNT, CDR2 YYREEE (reference sequence). The CDR3 has 13 amino acids. V was clipped by 5 bases and J by 1 base, with 9 bases between them. In DNA form, the CDR3 reads TGTGCCAGCAGTTCCGGGAGCCAAGAGACCCAGTACTTC. Amino acids: CASSSGSQETQYF. Full variable domain (missing parts from reference TRBV5-4 and TRBJ2-5): ETGVTQSPTHLIKTRGQQVTLRCSSQSGHNTVSWYQQALGQGPQFIFQYYREEENGRGNFPPRFSGLQFPNYSSELNVNALELDDSALYLCASSSGSQETQYFGPGTRLLVL.

This chain connects TRBV6-4 to TRBJ2-2; TRBD2 matches 8 bases. CDR1 and CDR2 from the germline V gene are MRHNA and SNTAGT. The length of the CDR3 is 14 residues. The ends lost 8 bases at V and 0 bases at J; junction bases unmatched: 2. Written as DNA, the CDR3 is TGTGCCAGCCAGACTAGCGCGAACACCGGGGAGCTGTTTTTT. This codes for CASQTSANTGELFF.

A single count supports this clone. The chain has TRBV11-2 and TRBJ2-1; D may be TRBD2 (6 bases). From germline, CDR1 is SGHAT and CDR2 FQNNGV. The V end was cut by 5 bases, the J end by 4 bases, with 18 bases between. The length of the CDR3 is 16 residues. The CDR3 DNA follows: TGTGCCAGCAGCCACCCCCCGACTAGAGTGTACAATGAGCAGTTCTTC. It specifies CASSHPPTRVYNEQFF.

The chain carries TRBV10-3 and TRBJ1-1, with a weak D call TRBD1 (5 bases). V lost 3 bases and J 0 bases, leaving 17 bases between the germline ends. The CDR3 contains 17 residues. The germline V gene encodes CDR1 ENHRY and CDR2 SYGVKD. The CDR3 loop reads CAISDRGKNRLNTEAFF. CDR3 nucleotide sequence: TGTGCCATCAGTGACCGGGGAAAGAACAGGCTGAACACTGAAGCTTTCTTT.

The V and J genes are TRBV25-1 and TRBJ2-2; D unclear. Germline lookup yields CDR1 MGHDK and CDR2 SYGVNS. V shed 2 bases and J shed 5 bases, with 6 bases lying between them. This CDR3 spans 13 amino acids. CDR3 region: CASSEMGTGELFF. In DNA, the CDR3 is TGTGCCAGCAGTGAAATGGGAACCGGGGAGCTGTTTTTT.

The chain uses TRBV7-2 and TRBJ1-6; no clear D. The CDR3 loop spans 14 amino acids. Germline assignment: CDR1 SGHTA and CDR2 FQGNSA. Trimming took 5 bases from V and 9 from J, leaving 14 bases between them. In nucleotides, the CDR3 is TGTGCCAGCAGCCTACGGGCCTGGAGTTCACCCCTCCACTTT. Protein product: CASSLRAWSSPLHF.

This clone was recorded once. This chain links TRBV14 with TRBJ1-5; D remains unclear. Trimming removed 4 bases from V and 0 bases from J, with 4 bases in between. Germline V CDR1 and CDR2: SGHDN, FVKESK. The CDR3 loop spans 13 amino acids. In DNA, the CDR3 is TGTGCCAGCAGCCTGACTAGCAATCAGCCCCAGCATTTT. Its translation is CASSLTSNQPQHF.

The chain combines TRBV9 with TRBJ2-6; D gene unclear. V was cut by 3 bases and J by 0 bases, with 25 bases left in between. Germline CDR1 and CDR2: SGDLS and YYNGEE. The CDR3 extends over 21 amino acids. CDR3 DNA: TGTGCCAGCAGCGGAGACCCGGGTTATTTGCGGCAGATCTCTGGGGCCAACGTCCTGACTTTC. Translating it yields CASSGDPGYLRQISGANVLTF.

V usage is TRBV6-1 and J usage is TRBJ1-2; tentatively, D is TRBD1 (5 bases). V was shortened by 3 bases and J by 3 bases, with 17 bases between the two germline ends. Germline V gives CDR1 MNHNS, CDR2 SASEGT. The CDR3 is 16 residues long. The CDR3 bases are TGTGCCAGCAGTGACCTTATGGAACGACAGCACTATGGCTACACCTTC. Translation gives CASSDLMERQHYGYTF.

The chain carries TRBV25-1 and TRBJ1-2; D is possibly TRBD1 (5 bases). Trimming pared 4 bases from V and 6 bases from J, leaving 12 bases between. The CDR3 is made up of 13 amino acids. CDR1 MGHDK and CDR2 SYGVNS come from the germline V gene. CDR3 region: CASSGGGWDGYTF. The CDR3 DNA sequence: TGTGCCAGCAGTGGTGGGGGATGGGATGGCTACACCTTC.

The chain uses TRBV6-5 and TRBJ1-2, with D unclear. CDR3 length: 13 amino acids. CDR1 is MNHEY, CDR2 SVGAGI, per germline. Trimming removed 6 bases from V and 2 bases from J, with 10 bases in between. CDR3 nucleotide sequence: TGTGCCAGCAGGACGTTACAGAACTATGGCTACACCTTC. Amino acids: CASRTLQNYGYTF.

This clone is medium-sized within its sample. The rearrangement joins TRBV6-5 to TRBJ2-6; D remains ambiguous. Germline CDR1 is MNHEY and CDR2 is SVGAGI. V shed 6 bases and J shed 2 bases, with 5 bases lying between them. The CDR3 is 13 residues long. The DNA for the CDR3 is TGTGCCAGCAGATTGACTGGGGCCAACGTCCTGACTTTC. Protein sequence: CASRLTGANVLTF.

The chain uses TRBV30 and TRBJ1-6, with 9 nucleotides matching TRBD1. V dropped 5 bases and J dropped 8; count of bases not matched to a gene: 4. Germline values: CDR1 GTSNPN, CDR2 SVGIG (reference sequence). The CDR3 consists of 13 residues. Written as DNA, the CDR3 is TGTGCCTGGGGGGGACAGGGCGATTCACCCCTCCACTTT. Translated, it gives CAWGGQGDSPLHF.

The chain couples TRBV19 to TRBJ2-2, with D possibly TRBD2 on 6 matching bases. Trimming removed 4 bases at V and 0 bases at J, with 9 bases between. The CDR3 spans 15 residues. Germline CDR1 and CDR2: LNHDA and SQIVND (reference sequence). CDR3 bases: TGTGCCAGTAGTAGGAGGGACTCGAACACCGGGGAGCTGTTTTTT. Amino acid sequence: CASSRRDSNTGELFF.

The V and J genes are TRBV9 and TRBJ2-6; D is possibly TRBD1 (5 bases). The CDR3 has 17 amino acids. The V gene's germline CDR1 is SGDLS and CDR2 YYNGEE. With 4 bases removed from V and 1 base from J, the gap between germline ends came to 15 bases. The CDR3 coding sequence is TGTGCCAGCAGCCGATTTGGGGCCGGTTCTGGGGCCAACGTCCTGACTTTC. Protein sequence: CASSRFGAGSGANVLTF.

The chain couples TRBV5-5 to TRBJ2-4; perhaps TRBD2 as D (5 bases). This CDR3 is built from 15 residues. Between the trimmed V and J ends, which lost 2 bases and 5 bases, there was a span of 14 bases. Germline-derived CDR1 and CDR2 are SGHKS and YYEKEE (reference sequence). The CDR3 region is CASSLIPGNENIQYF. The CDR3 DNA follows: TGTGCCAGCAGCTTAATCCCGGGGAACGAAAACATTCAGTACTTC.

This clone was detected a few times. The CDR3 coding sequence is TGTGCCTGGAGTGAAGGGGGTCTGGGCACTGAAGCTTTCTTT. This codes for CAWSEGGLGTEAFF. V and J are TRBV30 and TRBJ1-1; D is possibly TRBD1 (6 bases). The CDR3 is 14 residues long. V lost 1 base and J lost 4, with 13 bases in between. Germline CDR1 reads GTSNPN; CDR2 reads SVGIG (reference sequence). Together with reference TRBV30 and TRBJ1-1, the CDR3 gives the full variable domain: SQTIHQWPATLVQPVGSPLSLECTVEGTSNPNLYWYRQAAGRGLQLLFYSVGIGQISSEVPQNLSASRPQDRQFILSSKKLLLSDSGFYLCAWSEGGLGTEAFFGQGTRLTVV.

The count of this clone is one. The rearrangement uses TRBV19 and TRBJ2-7; D may be TRBD1 (6 bases). V lost 6 bases and J lost 3, with 12 bases in between. CDR1 is LNHDA, CDR2 SQIVND, per germline (reference sequence). CDR3 length equals 13 residues. CDR3 nucleotide sequence: TGTGCCAGTAGCAAACAGGGAATCTACGAGCAGTACTTC. Protein: CASSKQGIYEQYF.

V is TRBV4-1 and J is TRBJ2-2; TRBD2 matches at 8 bases. CDR3 length: 16 residues. Germline V gene data show CDR1 as MGHRA and CDR2 as YSYEKL. V was clipped by 3 bases and J by 6 bases; unmatched bases: 9. CDR3 sequence reads: CASSHLGREVAGELFF. In nucleotides, the CDR3 is TGCGCCAGCAGCCACTTGGGGCGGGAGGTCGCCGGGGAGCTGTTTTTT.

The rearrangement joins TRBV30 to TRBJ1-1; D remains ambiguous. Trimming removed 2 bases at V and 11 bases at J, with 12 bases between. The CDR3 spans 11 residues. Germline values: CDR1 GTSNPN, CDR2 SVGIG (reference sequence). CDR3 nucleotide sequence: TGTGCCTGGAGTTCGGCCGCGGGGGCTTTCTTT. This codes for CAWSSAAGAFF.

The chain recombines TRBV30 with TRBJ1-2; TRBD1 might be the D (5 bases). Germline CDR1 GTSNPN, CDR2 SVGIG (reference sequence). The CDR3 is 15 residues long. The ends were cut back, 4 bases at V and 2 bases at J, with 17 bases in the middle. The CDR3 bases are TGTGCCTGGACCTCAAAAGGGGCGGAGAACTATGGCTACACCTTC. Translated: CAWTSKGAENYGYTF.

This chain connects TRBV21-1 to TRBJ2-7; the table's D call TRBD1 went unverified against the DNA. TRBV21-1 is listed as a pseudogene. The CDR3 contains 13 residues. CDR3: CASKRTGCDEQYF. CDR3 DNA sequence: TGTGCCAGCAAAAGGACAGGGTGCGACGAGCAGTACTTC.

The V and J genes are TRBV28 and TRBJ2-7; 9 bases are a match to TRBD1. V trimming: 6 bases; J trimming: 0 bases; junction bases outside the gene matches: 3. This CDR3 is built from 14 residues. Germline CDR1 and CDR2: MDHEN and SYDVKM. The CDR3 reads CASRETGGSYEQYF. The CDR3 DNA reads as TGTGCCAGCAGGGAGACAGGGGGCTCCTACGAGCAGTACTTC.

This clone has a handful of counts. The chain uses TRBV29-1 and TRBJ1-1; no firm D call. V was pared by 5 bases and J by 7 bases, with 8 bases between. The CDR3 sequence is 10 residues long. Germline values: CDR1 SQVTM, CDR2 ANQGSEA. Here the CDR3 DNA reads TGCAGCGTTATGACGGATGAAGCTTTCTTT. Its protein is CSVMTDEAFF.

The chain recombines TRBV28 with TRBJ2-7; D perhaps matches TRBD2 (6 bases). Germline V gene lookup returns CDR1 MDHEN and CDR2 SYDVKM. The CDR3 consists of 15 residues. With 6 bases removed from V and 7 bases from J, the gap between germline ends came to 22 bases. CDR3 DNA sequence: TGTGCCAGCAGGCTAATCCGGGACTCTTCTTGGGAGCAGTACTTC. It specifies CASRLIRDSSWEQYF.

The V gene is TRBV12-5, the J gene TRBJ2-1; D is ambiguous. CDR1 and CDR2 (germline): LGHNT, FRNRAP. This CDR3 spans 11 amino acids. V lost 3 bases and J 10 bases, leaving 7 bases between the germline ends. The CDR3 bases are TGTGCTAGTGGTTTAGGGTCAGAGCAGTTCTTC. This encodes CASGLGSEQFF.

The chain couples TRBV9 to TRBJ1-1; unclear D gene. The CDR3 sequence is 13 residues long. Trimming stripped 4 bases from V and 8 bases from J, with 15 bases between. Germline V gene data show CDR1 as SGDLS and CDR2 as YYNGEE. The chain's CDR3 is CASSTDGRTEAFF. The DNA for the CDR3 is TGTGCCAGCAGCACTGACGGGAGGACCGAAGCTTTCTTT.